The T cell receptor beta chain described here comes from a study of technical replicates of blood from four donors. Trimming at V came to 5 bases and at J to 2 bases, leaving 3 bases not matched to a gene. This CDR3 has 15 amino acids. Germline CDR1 SGHNT, CDR2 YENEEA. Profiled with immunoSEQ multiplex PCR; TCRdb holds only in-frame clones, not every one. The sample yields around 80,000 clones, 95% to 98% seen once. The clonotype originates from a human donor in good health. The source material was T cells isolated from PBMCs. V is TRBV11-3 and J is TRBJ2-5; 12 bases align to TRBD2. The CDR3 DNA reads TGTGCCAGCAGCGCCGGACTAGCGGGACAAGAGACCCAGTACTTC. Translation: CASSAGLAGQETQYF. Based on the CDR3 plus reference TRBV11-3 and TRBJ2-5, the full variable domain is EAGVVQSPRYKIIEKKQPVAFWCNPISGHNTLYWYLQNLGQGPELLIRYENEEAVDDSQLPKDRFSAERLKGVDSTLKIQPAELGDSAVYLCASSAGLAGQETQYFGPGTRLLVL.